These 9 T cell receptor beta chains share one sample of origin, sequenced in a study of shared clonotypes between healthy human individuals. Measured with immunoSEQ multiplex PCR; TCRdb has only the in-frame clones, and not every one. The sample holds approximately 2.3 million clones, more than 80% seen once. Sequencing was done on a sample of naive CD4+ T cells from PBMCs. Subset indicated: CD45RA+ positively selected. The source of these receptors is a man younger than 35 in good health. Some clones in this sample may be carry-over from other donors' samples.

This clone was seen more than once but under ten times. Other DNA sequences from this sample encode an identical CDR3 as well. This sequence joins TRBV5-1 and TRBJ1-2; no clear D gene. CDR3 length: 13 amino acids. Trimming left V 0 bases short and J 2 bases short, with 5 bases between. Germline V gene data show CDR1 as SGHRS and CDR2 as YFSETQ. The DNA for the CDR3 is TGCGCCAGCAGCTTGGAGGGCAACTATGGCTACACCTTC. As protein: CASSLEGNYGYTF.

This clone was counted only a few times. The chain is built from TRBV25-1 and TRBJ1-1, with a tentative D call TRBD1 (5 bases). The germline V gene encodes CDR1 MGHDK and CDR2 SYGVNS. There are 13 residues in the CDR3. V was trimmed by 5 bases and J by 10 bases, leaving 17 bases between them. The CDR3 loop is CASSHGTAVLAFF. The CDR3 DNA reads as TGTGCCAGCAGTCATGGGACCGCTGTCCTAGCTTTCTTT.

V gene TRBV5-1 combines with J gene TRBJ1-4, with a possible D match to TRBD1 (5 bases). This CDR3 spans 16 amino acids. V gave up 3 bases and J gave up 8 bases, with 20 bases separating them. Germline V gene data show CDR1 as SGHRS and CDR2 as YFSETQ. For the CDR3, the DNA is TGCGCCAGCAGCTCAAATCAACTCGGGGGAGGGGAAAAACTGTTTTTT. Translated, it gives CASSSNQLGGGEKLFF.

This sequence joins TRBV28 and TRBJ1-2; tentatively, D is TRBD1 (5 bases). Germline V CDR1 and CDR2: MDHEN, SYDVKM. The CDR3 is 13 residues long. The V gene lost 8 bases and the J gene lost 4 bases, with 14 bases spanning the gap. This chain's CDR3 is CASLPGLGYGYTF. CDR3 nucleotides: TGTGCCAGCCTCCCAGGGCTAGGCTATGGCTACACCTTC.

V gene TRBV19 combines with J gene TRBJ2-7; TRBD1 matches at 9 bases. Germline assignment: CDR1 LNHDA and CDR2 SQIVND (reference sequence). V shed 3 bases and J 0 bases; nucleotides not matched to a gene: 9. This CDR3 comprises 17 residues. The CDR3 nucleotides are TGTGCCAGTAGTATGGTAGGGACAGGGCCCTTCTCCTACGAGCAGTACTTC. This gives the protein CASSMVGTGPFSYEQYF.

This chain joins TRBV6-5 and TRBJ2-3; 10 bases are a match to TRBD1. CDR1 is MNHEY, CDR2 SVGAGI, per germline. J lost 2 bases, V lost 6 bases, and 5 bases had no gene match. The CDR3 spans 15 residues. The CDR3 nucleotides are TGTGCCAGCAGGTCCGGGACAGGGGTCACAGATACGCAGTATTTT. It translates to CASRSGTGVTDTQYF.

This chain links TRBV7-2 with TRBJ2-7, with 13 positions matching TRBD2. CDR3 length equals 16 residues. Trimming took 6 bases from V and 2 from J; bases not matched to a gene: 7. CDR1 SGHTA and CDR2 FQGNSA come from the germline V gene. CDR3: CASSFQLAGGPYEQYF. The CDR3 DNA is TGTGCCAGCAGTTTCCAACTAGCGGGAGGGCCCTACGAGCAGTACTTC.

The V call is TRBV6-5, the J call TRBJ1-5, with D possibly TRBD1 on 6 matching bases. This CDR3 is built from 14 residues. Germline loops: CDR1 MNHEY, CDR2 SVGAGI. Trimming removed 6 bases at V and 3 bases at J, with 12 bases between. CDR3 nucleotides: TGTGCCAGCAGCGCAGGACAGCTCAATCAGCCCCAGCATTTT. Translated: CASSAGQLNQPQHF.

This chain joins TRBV30 and TRBJ2-3; D is unclear. The CDR3 loop spans 16 amino acids. CDR1 and CDR2 from the germline V gene are GTSNPN and SVGIG (reference sequence). Trimming left V 2 bases short and J 0 bases short, with 15 bases between. CDR3 sequence: CAWSNVRGTSTDTQYF. The CDR3 nucleotides read TGTGCCTGGAGTAATGTACGCGGAACTAGCACAGATACGCAGTATTTT.